Below, 17 T cell receptor beta chains from the same sample are listed, as sequenced in a study of blood T cell repertoires in COVID-19. Generated by immunoSEQ multiplex PCR, the TCRdb table keeps only in-frame clones and is missing some. The table has 270,000 or so clones, around nine tenths seen once. Source material: peripheral blood. The source is a man aged 40-49 years with active or convalescent COVID-19.

There are a few counts of this clone. The chain is built from TRBV6-5 and TRBJ2-2; TRBD2 matches at 9 bases. This CDR3 is 15 amino acids long. Unmatched junction bases numbered 7, after V lost 6 bases and J lost 5 bases. Germline CDR1 MNHEY, CDR2 SVGAGI. The CDR3 DNA reads TGTGCCAGCAGGTTAGCGGGAGTTCGTACCGGGGAGCTGTTTTTT. It encodes CASRLAGVRTGELFF.

The chain couples TRBV7-2 to TRBJ1-3, with a possible D match to TRBD1 (5 bases). The length of the CDR3 is 14 residues. Germline V CDR1 and CDR2: SGHTA, FQGNSA. V was shortened by 6 bases and J by 0 bases, with 9 bases between the two germline ends. The CDR3 DNA reads as TGTGCCAGCAGTAGACAGATCTCTGGAAACACCATATATTTT. Its translation: CASSRQISGNTIYF. The whole variable domain, filled in from reference TRBV7-2 and TRBJ1-3, reads GAGVSQSPSNKVTEKGKDVELRCDPISGHTALYWYRQSLGQGLEFLIYFQGNSAPDKSGLPSDRFSAERTGGSVSTLTIQRTQQEDSAVYLCASSRQISGNTIYFGEGSWLTVV.

J is TRBJ2-1 and V is TRBV7-9; 7 bases are shared with TRBD1. Germline lookup yields CDR1 SEHNR and CDR2 FQNEAQ (reference sequence). This CDR3 is 16 amino acids long. After removal of 5 bases from V and 4 bases from J, the junction contained 11 bases not matched to a gene. The CDR3 DNA sequence: TGTGCCAGCAGCCCAACCGGGACAGTCGCTTACAATGAGCAGTTCTTC. The encoded protein is CASSPTGTVAYNEQFF.

The CDR3 region has the DNA TGTGCCAGCTCACCATCAGGGTACAATCAGCCCCAGCATTTT. Amino acid sequence: CASSPSGYNQPQHF. J is TRBJ1-5 and V is TRBV18, with D tentatively TRBD1 (5 bases). V gave up 2 bases and J gave up 3 bases, with 8 bases separating them. Germline V gene sequence: CDR1 KGHSH, CDR2 LQKENI. The CDR3 extends over 14 amino acids.

This clone showed up just once. The chain uses TRBV11-2 and TRBJ2-7; D perhaps matches TRBD1 (5 bases). Trimming took 2 bases from V and 2 from J, leaving 7 bases between them. The CDR3 totals 13 residues. Germline lookup yields CDR1 SGHAT and CDR2 FQNNGV. The CDR3 DNA reads TGTGCCAGCAGCTTAAGGGGCGCCTACGAGCAGTACTTC. Amino acid sequence: CASSLRGAYEQYF.

The chain couples TRBV30 to TRBJ2-7, with 7 bases that match TRBD2. The CDR3 spans 16 residues. Germline V lookup: CDR1 GTSNPN, CDR2 SVGIG (reference sequence). After removal of 4 bases from V and 4 bases from J, the junction contained 16 bases not matched to a gene. CDR3 residues: CAWNPTPGGSVYEQYF. CDR3 nucleotides: TGTGCCTGGAACCCGACCCCTGGCGGGAGTGTATACGAGCAGTACTTC.

The chain combines TRBV28 with TRBJ1-2, with 8 bases that match TRBD1. J gave up 6 bases and V 4 bases, and 4 bases lay outside the gene matches. The CDR3 sequence is 13 residues long. Per the germline V gene, CDR1 is MDHEN and CDR2 is SYDVKM. The CDR3 sequence: CASSWTGIDGYTF. CDR3 nucleotide sequence: TGTGCCAGCAGTTGGACAGGGATTGATGGCTACACCTTC.

The genes are TRBV5-5 and TRBJ2-3, with D possibly TRBD1 on 5 matching bases. The CDR3 covers 15 residues. CDR1 and CDR2 from the germline V gene are SGHKS and YYEKEE (reference sequence). Trimming pared 4 bases from V and 2 bases from J, leaving 14 bases between. Here the CDR3 reads CASSPNPGYTDTQYF. The DNA of the CDR3 is TGTGCCAGCAGCCCGAACCCAGGGTACACAGATACGCAGTATTTT.

V gene TRBV19 combines with J gene TRBJ1-5; D gene uncertain. Trimming took 4 bases from V and 4 from J, leaving 17 bases between them. CDR1 is LNHDA, CDR2 SQIVND, per germline (reference sequence). The CDR3 loop spans 16 amino acids. CDR3 sequence: CASSTPGGPRNQPQHF. The CDR3 DNA reads as TGTGCCAGTAGTACCCCGGGAGGGCCGCGTAATCAGCCCCAGCATTTT.

This chain uses TRBV2 with TRBJ2-4; possibly TRBD1 for D (5 bases). Trimming removed 10 bases at V and 3 bases at J, with 16 bases between. Per the germline V gene, CDR1 is SNHLY and CDR2 is FYNNEI. The CDR3 has 14 residues. CDR3 sequence reads: CATMLQGGKNIQYF. CDR3 sequence (DNA): TGTGCCACCATGTTGCAGGGCGGCAAAAACATTCAGTACTTC.

The chain joins TRBV9 to TRBJ2-2; the match to TRBD1 covers 7 bases. V lost 6 bases to trimming and J lost 8 bases; unmatched junction nucleotides: 7. The CDR3 totals 13 residues. Germline-derived CDR1 and CDR2 are SGDLS and YYNGEE. The CDR3 sequence: CASNRGARGELFF. Written as DNA, the CDR3 is TGTGCCAGCAACAGGGGCGCGCGTGGGGAGCTGTTTTTT.

The V call is TRBV29-1, the J call TRBJ2-1; 8 nucleotides align to TRBD2. CDR3 length: 13 amino acids. J lost 4 bases, V lost 3 bases, and 2 bases had no gene match. Germline CDR1 reads SQVTM; CDR2 reads ANQGSEA. CDR3 sequence: CSVDIAGYNEQFF. Here the CDR3 DNA reads TGCAGCGTTGACATAGCGGGATACAATGAGCAGTTCTTC.

This clone was seen many times. The rearrangement uses TRBV6-6 and TRBJ1-3; D not certain. The CDR3 runs to 13 residues. Germline V gene data show CDR1 as MNHNY and CDR2 as SVGAGI (reference sequence). Trimming pared 6 bases from V and 0 bases from J, leaving 6 bases between. The CDR3 sequence: CASRDSSGNTIYF. DNA for the CDR3: TGTGCCAGCAGGGACTCCTCTGGAAACACCATATATTTT.

This chain links TRBV19 with TRBJ1-6; D not certain. The CDR3 runs 15 residues. From germline, CDR1 is LNHDA and CDR2 SQIVND (reference sequence). V dropped 3 bases and J dropped 7 bases, with 13 bases sitting between them. The DNA for the CDR3 is TGTGCCAGTAGTATCTCCTCGGGTTCAAATTCACCCCTCCACTTT. Protein product: CASSISSGSNSPLHF. Drawing the rest from reference TRBV19 and TRBJ1-6, the complete variable domain is DGGITQSPKYLFRKEGQNVTLSCEQNLNHDAMYWYRQDPGQGLRLIYYSQIVNDFQKGDIAEGYSVSREKKESFPLTVTSAQKNPTAFYLCASSISSGSNSPLHFGNGTRLTVT.

There are a few counts of this clone. The chain links TRBV5-1 to TRBJ1-2; TRBD1 matches at 10 bases. The germline CDR1 and CDR2 sequences are SGHRS and YFSETQ. After removal of 4 bases from V and 7 bases from J, the junction contained 10 bases not matched to a gene. The CDR3 contains 15 residues. The CDR3 is CASSPLTGGEGGYTF. CDR3 DNA sequence: TGCGCCAGCAGCCCGTTGACAGGGGGCGAGGGTGGCTACACCTTC.

This sequence joins TRBV9 and TRBJ2-5; 10 nucleotides align to TRBD2. With V trimmed by 2 bases and J by 3 bases, 7 bases remained unmatched. CDR1 and CDR2 (germline): SGDLS, YYNGEE. This CDR3 is 16 amino acids long. The CDR3 is CASSVSPGTSEETQYF. CDR3 coding DNA: TGTGCCAGCAGCGTGTCCCCCGGGACTAGCGAAGAGACCCAGTACTTC.

The chain links TRBV19 to TRBJ1-5; TRBD1 aligns across 12 bases. CDR1 LNHDA and CDR2 SQIVND come from the germline V gene (reference sequence). The trim removed 8 bases at V and 7 bases at J, leaving 6 bases unmatched. The CDR3 extends over 14 amino acids. This chain's CDR3 is CASWGQGAKQPQHF. The CDR3 bases are TGTGCCAGTTGGGGACAGGGGGCAAAGCAGCCCCAGCATTTT.